A few counts support the clone carrying this T cell receptor (beta chain). TCRdb re-called the 5' RACE reads through MiXCR, storing one row per CDR3 protein. There are more than 300,000 distinct CDR3 sequences in the sample; roughly an eighth occur only once, and about 20% lies in the top ten. This entry is derived from a study of T-cell memory formation after mild COVID-19. Study-wide background: Largely donor-specific sequence clusters came from two donors.

This CDR3 spans 16 amino acids. V shed 0 bases and J shed 2 bases, with 14 bases lying between them. CDR1 is MGHRA, CDR2 YSYEKL, per germline. This receptor was taken from a man aged 18 to 35 who had mild COVID-19 (a few samples of this study predate the infection). Cell type and time point are not known. The chain is built from TRBV4-1 and TRBJ2-7; D tentatively reads TRBD1 or TRBD2 (5 bases each). Sequenced material: PBMCs or a T cell subset sorted from them (not recorded which). CDR3 nucleotides: TGCGCCAGCAGCCAAGAATTAGGACACGGGGCCTACGAGCAGTACTTC. It is translated as CASSQELGHGAYEQYF.